This record looks at one TCR beta chain sequence and its context. Its target is unknown. This entry belongs to a study of tumor-infiltrating lymphocytes in localized non-small cell lung cancer. Looking at the study overall: Several tumor histologies, both smoking statuses, and some post-neoadjuvant chemotherapy samples were included. Study-wide points: IM1 and IM2 tumors showed no difference in T-cell fraction.

This CDR3 has 14 residues. The germline V gene has CDR1 MNHEY and CDR2 SVGAGI. After removal of 0 bases from V and 5 bases from J, the junction contained 1 base not matched to a gene. Using immunoSEQ multiplex PCR, the repertoire was profiled, and TCRdb retains in-frame clones only, with some absent. The data contain 15,000 to 20,000 clones, roughly 79% of them singletons. The rearrangement links TRBV6-5 to TRBJ2-5, with 9 bases identical to TRBD1. The origin of this receptor is a human donor with non-small cell lung cancer. Sequenced: lung tumor tissue. The CDR3 coding sequence is TGTGCCAGCAGTTACTCGACAGGGGGGGAGACCCAGTACTTC. Encoded protein: CASSYSTGGETQYF.